The present T cell receptor beta chain was sequenced within a study of cytomegalovirus exposure and HLA in healthy donors. Remarks on this clone: What it binds is not known.

This CDR3 is built from 15 residues. The V end lost 5 bases, the J end lost 7 bases, and 21 bases lay between the germline ends. Germline V CDR1 and CDR2: SGHDT, YYEEEE. Whole-study findings and limits: Later analysis showed TCR association rates varying by HLA locus, highest for DRB1 and lowest for HLA-C. As immune exposure information, only CMV serostatus was available. In vitro data verified three CMV-associated chains as specific for CMV antigens.

Vbeta (60) and Jbeta (13) primers were used in the PCR. Produced via immunoSEQ multiplex PCR; TCRdb's table is partial and in-frame only. Found here are 200,000 to 250,000 clones, roughly 80% of them singletons; the top ten hold 0.2% to 0.25%. The clonotype was recovered from a girl aged 2-10 years in good health and CMV-seronegative. Sequenced: PBMCs. The genes are TRBV5-6 and TRBJ1-1; tentative D call: TRBD1 (6 bases). Here the CDR3 DNA reads TGTGCCAGCAGGCGAGGACAGAGTACCGGCCATGAAGCTTTCTTT. Protein sequence: CASRRGQSTGHEAFF.